These 29 T cell receptor beta chains were all obtained from the same sample, sequenced in a study of cytomegalovirus exposure and HLA in healthy donors. Clones were sequenced by immunoSEQ multiplex PCR, and TCRdb holds only the in-frame ones, with some missing. The data contain approximately 120,000 clones, roughly 94% of them singletons. The source material was PBMCs. The receptors stem from a woman younger than 35 in good health and CMV-seronegative.

The V call is TRBV27, the J call TRBJ2-1, with 11 bases identical to TRBD2. The germline V gene has CDR1 MNHEY and CDR2 SMNVEV (reference sequence). V dropped 7 bases and J dropped 5; count of bases not matched to a gene: 7. This CDR3 has 15 residues. CDR3 loop: CASTIGTSGDNEQFF. CDR3 nucleotide sequence: TGTGCCAGCACCATCGGGACTAGCGGCGACAATGAGCAGTTCTTC.

This chain joins TRBV5-6 and TRBJ2-5, with TRBD1 matching over 7 bases. The germline V gene encodes CDR1 SGHDT and CDR2 YYEEEE. CDR3 size: 15 residues. The ends lost 3 bases at V and 0 bases at J; junction bases unmatched: 5. The CDR3 nucleotides read TGTGCCAGCAGCTGGGTCGACAGGGACCAAGAGACCCAGTACTTC. It encodes CASSWVDRDQETQYF.

The chain carries TRBV5-8 and TRBJ2-3, with D maybe TRBD2 (6 bases). Trimming stripped 4 bases from V and 4 bases from J, with 13 bases between. The length of the CDR3 is 14 residues. Germline V gene data show CDR1 as SGHTS and CDR2 as YDEGEE. The chain's CDR3 is CASSERVGADTQYF. In DNA, the CDR3 is TGTGCCAGCAGCGAGCGGGTTGGAGCAGATACGCAGTATTTT.

The CDR3 here is CASSSSGTGGSGYF. In nucleotides, the CDR3 is TGTGCCAGCAGTTCGTCCGGGACAGGGGGGAGTGGGTACTTC. V is TRBV27 and J is TRBJ2-5; TRBD1 matches 11 bases. In germline, CDR1 is MNHEY, CDR2 SMNVEV (reference sequence). The CDR3 runs 14 residues. V gave up 4 bases and J gave up 13 bases; unmatched junction bases: 11.

The chain employs TRBV5-4 and TRBJ1-1, with D perhaps matching TRBD1 (5 bases). CDR1 and CDR2 (germline): SGHNT, YYREEE (reference sequence). The CDR3 extends over 14 amino acids. The V gene lost 7 bases and the J gene lost 3 bases, with 16 bases spanning the gap. In DNA, the CDR3 is TGTGCCAGCGGCCTAGGGAGGGGCGACACTGAAGCTTTCTTT. This codes for CASGLGRGDTEAFF.

The chain recombines TRBV7-9 with TRBJ1-4; the D gene is possibly TRBD1 (5 bases). The CDR3 is 17 amino acids. Germline loops: CDR1 SEHNR, CDR2 FQNEAQ (reference sequence). Deletions cut 1 base from V and 0 bases from J, with 12 bases between. CDR3 sequence: CASSLEPRGATNEKLFF. In DNA form, the CDR3 reads TGTGCCAGCAGCTTAGAACCCCGGGGGGCAACTAATGAAAAACTGTTTTTT.

V usage is TRBV4-1 and J usage is TRBJ2-7; 8 positions match TRBD1. The length of the CDR3 is 13 residues. Germline V gene data show CDR1 as MGHRA and CDR2 as YSYEKL. V lost 3 bases and J lost 5; bases outside the gene matches: 3. The CDR3: CASSHGRGHEQYF. The CDR3 nucleotides read TGCGCCAGCAGCCATGGCAGGGGGCACGAGCAGTACTTC.

This clone appeared once. The chain is built from TRBV15 and TRBJ2-7; 8 bases are shared with TRBD2. V was pared by 8 bases and J by 2 bases, with 8 bases of the junction left unmatched. The CDR3 runs to 14 residues. Germline loops: CDR1 LNHNV, CDR2 YYDKDF (reference sequence). Written as DNA, the CDR3 is TGTGCCACCCGAAATAGCGGGAACCCCTACGAGCAGTACTTC. Translating it yields CATRNSGNPYEQYF.

J is TRBJ1-2 and V is TRBV28; D is possibly TRBD1 (6 bases). The CDR3 is 15 amino acids. With 6 bases removed from V and 4 bases from J, the gap between germline ends came to 18 bases. Germline V lookup: CDR1 MDHEN, CDR2 SYDVKM. The CDR3 reads CASSQGGGLGYGYTF. CDR3 sequence (DNA): TGTGCCAGCAGCCAAGGGGGGGGGTTGGGCTATGGCTACACCTTC.

This chain connects TRBV28 to TRBJ2-7, with a tentative D call TRBD1 (6 bases). The CDR3 covers 15 residues. The germline V gene encodes CDR1 MDHEN and CDR2 SYDVKM. V was trimmed by 2 bases and J by 0 bases, leaving 11 bases between them. The CDR3 DNA reads TGTGCCAGCAGTTTACAGGGGTTGTTCTCCTACGAGCAGTACTTC. Its protein is CASSLQGLFSYEQYF.

V usage is TRBV18 and J usage is TRBJ2-3; 9 bases fit TRBD1. The CDR3 totals 18 residues. V lost 0 bases to trimming and J lost 2 bases; unmatched junction nucleotides: 9. The germline V gene encodes CDR1 KGHSH and CDR2 LQKENI. The CDR3 DNA sequence: TGTGCCAGCTCACCACCGGGACAGGGTTTGGGGCCCACAGATACGCAGTATTTT. Translation gives CASSPPGQGLGPTDTQYF.

CDR3 DNA: TGTGCCAGCAGCCGGACAGGGGAATTAGATGGCTACACCTTC. Translation gives CASSRTGELDGYTF. The rearrangement joins TRBV14 to TRBJ1-2, with 9 nucleotides matching TRBD1. The ends lost 4 bases at V and 6 bases at J; junction bases unmatched: 6. The CDR3 is made up of 14 amino acids. Germline-derived CDR1 and CDR2 are SGHDN and FVKESK.

This chain joins TRBV10-3 and TRBJ2-1; TRBD1 matches 7 bases. The CDR3 is 13 amino acids. The ends lost 10 bases at V and 10 bases at J; junction bases unmatched: 13. Germline loops: CDR1 ENHRY, CDR2 SYGVKD. As DNA, the CDR3 is TGTGCCACCGGGCCCCAACAGGGGTCCGAGCAGTTCTTC. As protein: CATGPQQGSEQFF.

The rearrangement links TRBV4-2 to TRBJ2-7; 8 nucleotides line up with TRBD2. J was trimmed by 2 bases and V by 0 bases; bases with no gene match: 6. The CDR3 is 16 residues long. CDR1 and CDR2 (germline): LGHNA, YNFKEQ. Here the CDR3 reads CASSQETARGAYEQYF. CDR3 nucleotide sequence: TGTGCCAGCAGCCAAGAGACCGCGCGGGGGGCCTACGAGCAGTACTTC.

About this clone: Given a much more abundant clone one base away, this may be a read error. V and J are TRBV5-4 and TRBJ2-1, with D possibly matching TRBD1 (6 bases). This CDR3 spans 12 amino acids. Germline V CDR1 and CDR2: SGHNT, YYREEE (reference sequence). V lost 3 bases, J lost 8 bases, and 9 bases lay in between. DNA of the CDR3: TGTGCCAGCAGCTCAACAGGGTATGAGCAGTTCTTC. Protein product: CASSSTGYEQFF. Together with reference TRBV5-4 and TRBJ2-1, the CDR3 gives the full variable domain: ETGVTQSPTHLIKTRGQQVTLRCSSQSGHNTVSWYQQALGQGPQFIFQYYREEENGRGNFPPRFSGLQFPNYSSELNVNALELDDSALYLCASSSTGYEQFFGPGTRLTVL.

This clone was found once. In nucleotides, the CDR3 is TGTGCCAGCAGCTCCCCCGGGAACGGAGGGACTGAAGCTTTCTTT. Translated, it gives CASSSPGNGGTEAFF. J is TRBJ1-1 and V is TRBV7-9; D ambiguous. The CDR3 is 15 residues long. Germline V CDR1 and CDR2: SEHNR, FQNEAQ (reference sequence). Trimming stripped 4 bases from V and 5 bases from J, with 17 bases between.

The chain carries TRBV5-4 and TRBJ2-5; possible D gene TRBD1, 5 bases. Germline CDR1 SGHNT, CDR2 YYREEE (reference sequence). The length of the CDR3 is 15 residues. The V and J ends lost 0 bases and 2 bases respectively, with 11 bases between them. CDR3 loop: CASSLVGGAQETQYF. The CDR3 nucleotides read TGTGCCAGCAGCTTGGTCGGTGGGGCGCAAGAGACCCAGTACTTC.

The V gene is TRBV28, the J gene TRBJ1-5; a possible D gene is TRBD1 (5 bases). The CDR3 contains 17 residues. The germline gives CDR1 MDHEN, CDR2 SYDVKM. The V end was cut by 1 base, the J end by 0 bases, with 13 bases between. In DNA, the CDR3 is TGTGCCAGCAGTTTATACACCACAGGTTATAGCAATCAGCCCCAGCATTTT. Its translation: CASSLYTTGYSNQPQHF.

The chain carries TRBV7-2 and TRBJ1-1; D unresolved. This CDR3 is built from 14 residues. Trimming pared 5 bases from V and 3 bases from J, leaving 13 bases between. Germline V lookup: CDR1 SGHTA, CDR2 FQGNSA. CDR3 protein: CASSPPGWDTEAFF. The CDR3 bases are TGTGCCAGCAGCCCACCGGGATGGGACACTGAAGCTTTCTTT.

The rearrangement links TRBV7-2 to TRBJ2-7; the D gene is possibly TRBD2 (6 bases). The V end lost 3 bases, the J end lost 2 bases, and 11 bases lay between the germline ends. The CDR3 spans 14 residues. Germline V gene lookup returns CDR1 SGHTA and CDR2 FQGNSA. CDR3 in DNA: TGTGCCAGCAGCTTGGAGGGGTATACCTACGAGCAGTACTTC. This translates into CASSLEGYTYEQYF.

This chain links TRBV4-1 with TRBJ2-1, with TRBD2 matching over 15 bases. With V trimmed by 4 bases and J by 0 bases, 10 bases remained unmatched. This CDR3 comprises 20 residues. From germline, CDR1 is MGHRA and CDR2 YSYEKL. This CDR3 is CASSRFTGLAGGYSYNEQFF. The CDR3, as DNA: TGCGCCAGCAGCCGATTTACGGGACTAGCGGGAGGATACTCCTACAATGAGCAGTTCTTC.

The chain combines TRBV2 with TRBJ2-2; 8 positions match TRBD2. CDR3 length: 13 residues. Germline CDR1 and CDR2: SNHLY and FYNNEI. The J segment lost 6 bases and the V segment lost 8 bases, leaving 5 bases of the junction unmatched. The CDR3 region is CASPGGPSGELFF. Written as DNA, the CDR3 is TGTGCCAGCCCGGGAGGGCCCTCCGGGGAGCTGTTTTTT.

V and J are TRBV9 and TRBJ2-2; D gene unclear. CDR3 length equals 15 residues. The V gene's germline CDR1 is SGDLS and CDR2 YYNGEE. The V end lost 4 bases, the J end lost 0 bases, and 10 bases lay between the germline ends. CDR3 sequence: CASSNLATNTGELFF. CDR3 DNA sequence: TGTGCCAGCAGCAACCTGGCAACGAACACCGGGGAGCTGTTTTTT.

The chain combines TRBV5-1 with TRBJ2-3; D is unresolved. Trimming pared 0 bases from V and 4 bases from J, leaving 6 bases between. Germline V gene sequence: CDR1 SGHRS, CDR2 YFSETQ. The CDR3 is made up of 13 amino acids. The CDR3 here is CASSLVSADTQYF. For the CDR3, the DNA is TGCGCCAGCAGCTTGGTTAGTGCAGATACGCAGTATTTT.

J is TRBJ1-5 and V is TRBV6-6; TRBD1 matches 9 bases. Germline values: CDR1 MNHNY, CDR2 SVGAGI (reference sequence). The trim removed 6 bases at V and 2 bases at J, leaving 8 bases unmatched. The CDR3 covers 16 residues. The CDR3 loop is CASSSGTGNGNQPQHF. CDR3 sequence (DNA): TGTGCCAGCAGCAGCGGGACAGGGAATGGCAATCAGCCCCAGCATTTT.

The gene calls are TRBV30 and TRBJ2-7; 8 bases are a match to TRBD2. The V gene end was trimmed by 1 base and the J gene end by 4 bases; junction bases not matched to a gene: 6. The germline V gene encodes CDR1 GTSNPN and CDR2 SVGIG (reference sequence). The CDR3 sequence is 14 residues long. The CDR3 DNA follows: TGTGCCTGGAGTGATGGGAGCGGGAGTTACGAGCAGTACTTC. Its protein product is CAWSDGSGSYEQYF.

The chain has TRBV28 and TRBJ2-1; tentative D call: TRBD2 (7 bases). CDR3 length: 16 amino acids. V gave up 7 bases and J gave up 0 bases, with 16 bases separating them. Per the germline V gene, CDR1 is MDHEN and CDR2 is SYDVKM. CDR3 sequence: CASTSAGAGSYNEQFF. The CDR3 bases are TGTGCCAGCACCTCTGCGGGGGCGGGCTCCTACAATGAGCAGTTCTTC.

The chain has TRBV28 and TRBJ1-2; no clear D gene. CDR1 MDHEN and CDR2 SYDVKM come from the germline V gene. With 5 bases removed from V and 8 bases from J, the gap between germline ends came to 15 bases. The length of the CDR3 is 13 residues. The CDR3 loop is CASSIYRREGYTF. DNA for the CDR3: TGTGCCAGCAGTATATACCGAAGAGAAGGCTACACCTTC.

This clone was detected only a few times. This sequence joins TRBV5-1 and TRBJ2-1; 9 positions match TRBD1. The CDR3 runs 17 residues. V gave up 0 bases and J gave up 3 bases; unmatched junction bases: 7. Germline V gene data show CDR1 as SGHRS and CDR2 as YFSETQ. The CDR3, as DNA: TGCGCCAGCAGCTTGGGACTGAGGACAGGGGTCTACAATGAGCAGTTCTTC. Protein product: CASSLGLRTGVYNEQFF.